This entry lists 20 T cell receptor beta chains sequenced from one sample in a study of shared clonotypes between healthy human individuals. Here immunoSEQ multiplex PCR was the method, and the copy in TCRdb shows in-frame clones only, minus some. The sample has about 680,000 clones, roughly 73% seen once. Sequenced sample: memory CD4+ T cells sorted from blood. Described subset: CD45RA-negative fraction. These receptors all come from a woman between 25 and 40 years old in good health.

This chain joins TRBV12-1 and TRBJ2-2. TRBV12-1 has pseudogene status. The length of the CDR3 is 19 residues. This CDR3 is CASSLPVPVLMFDGGELFF. As DNA, the CDR3 is TGTGCCAGCAGCTTACCAGTACCGGTCCTGATGTTTGATGGCGGGGAGCTGTTTTTT.

The chain employs TRBV10-3 and TRBJ1-1, with 9 bases matching TRBD1. The CDR3 totals 13 residues. CDR1 and CDR2 from the germline V gene are ENHRY and SYGVKD. The V gene end was trimmed by 8 bases and the J gene end by 1 base; junction bases not matched to a gene: 2. The CDR3 region is CAIQTGGNTEAFF. The CDR3 DNA sequence: TGTGCCATCCAGACAGGGGGGAACACTGAAGCTTTCTTT.

This clone was seen just once. The V gene is TRBV20-1, the J gene TRBJ2-5; D may be TRBD2 (6 bases). This CDR3 contains 10 residues. Trimming took off 0 bases at V and 12 bases at J, with 8 bases between the two ends. CDR1 is DFQATT, CDR2 SNEGSKA, per germline (reference sequence). The CDR3: CSARDRTKYF. DNA for the CDR3: TGCAGTGCTAGAGATCGGACTAAGTACTTC.

The chain is built from TRBV28 and TRBJ1-2; D unresolved. CDR1 and CDR2 from the germline V gene are MDHEN and SYDVKM. CDR3 length: 13 residues. Trimming left V 1 base short and J 8 bases short, with 11 bases between. CDR3 loop: CASSLFGVGGYTF. The DNA of the CDR3 is TGTGCCAGCAGTTTATTTGGGGTTGGGGGCTACACCTTC.

The chain has TRBV19 and TRBJ1-3, with 9 bases identical to TRBD1. The V gene end was trimmed by 5 bases and the J gene end by 0 bases; junction bases not matched to a gene: 2. Germline V CDR1 and CDR2: LNHDA, SQIVND (reference sequence). This CDR3 spans 15 amino acids. The CDR3 DNA follows: TGTGCCAGTAGTGAGACAGGGGGCTCTGGAAACACCATATATTTT. Encoded protein: CASSETGGSGNTIYF.

This chain joins TRBV7-2 and TRBJ2-2; perhaps TRBD1 as D (5 bases). V lost 5 bases and J lost 4, with 11 bases in between. Per germline, CDR1 SGHTA and CDR2 FQGNSA. This CDR3 is built from 14 residues. CDR3 nucleotides: TGTGCCAGCAGCGCAGGACAACCCACCGGGGAGCTGTTTTTT. This codes for CASSAGQPTGELFF.

The chain carries TRBV7-6 and TRBJ2-5; 9 bases match TRBD1. The CDR3 has 15 residues. CDR1 SGHVS and CDR2 FNYEAQ come from the germline V gene. Germline trimming cut 5 bases from V and 5 bases from J; bases unmatched to any gene: 9. In nucleotides, the CDR3 is TGTGCCAGCAGCAGGCCGGGACAGGGAGTGGAGACCCAGTACTTC. Translating it yields CASSRPGQGVETQYF.

V and J are TRBV5-1 and TRBJ1-1; TRBD1 matches 9 bases. The J segment lost 4 bases and the V segment lost 4 bases, leaving 8 bases of the junction unmatched. The germline gives CDR1 SGHRS, CDR2 YFSETQ. CDR3 length equals 15 residues. The CDR3 nucleotides are TGCGCCAGCAGCCTCCCCGGGACAGGGCCCACTGAAGCTTTCTTT. The encoded protein is CASSLPGTGPTEAFF.

This clone was counted a few times. This chain joins TRBV2 and TRBJ1-5; a weak D match, TRBD1 (6 bases). The CDR3 sequence is 13 residues long. Germline V gene sequence: CDR1 SNHLY, CDR2 FYNNEI. V lost 5 bases and J lost 5, with 10 bases in between. The CDR3 reads CASSLDSYQPQHF. The CDR3 nucleotides are TGTGCCAGCAGTCTGGACAGTTATCAGCCCCAGCATTTT.

The chain carries TRBV9 and TRBJ2-3, with D possibly called TRBD1 or TRBD2 (5 bases each). Trimming took 0 bases from V and 5 from J, leaving 10 bases between them. CDR1 is SGDLS, CDR2 YYNGEE, per germline. This CDR3 comprises 14 residues. The CDR3: CASSVGGTQDTQYF. CDR3 DNA: TGTGCCAGCAGCGTAGGTGGGACCCAAGATACGCAGTATTTT.

A word on this clone: This sample also contains other DNA sequences that code for the same CDR3. V and J are TRBV5-4 and TRBJ2-1; D unclear. Trimming took off 1 base at V and 7 bases at J, with 3 bases between the two ends. Looked up from germline, CDR1 is SGHNT and CDR2 is YYREEE (reference sequence). The CDR3 covers 11 residues. The CDR3: CASSLLNEQFF. For the CDR3, the DNA is TGTGCCAGCAGCTTGTTAAATGAGCAGTTCTTC.

The V call is TRBV28, the J call TRBJ2-6; 9 bases are shared with TRBD2. From germline, CDR1 is MDHEN and CDR2 SYDVKM. The CDR3 contains 18 residues. With V trimmed by 6 bases and J by 2 bases, 11 bases remained unmatched. The CDR3: CASSSTAGGPPGANVLTF. The CDR3 DNA follows: TGTGCCAGCAGCTCCACCGCGGGAGGGCCCCCTGGGGCCAACGTCCTGACTTTC.

The chain is built from TRBV30 and TRBJ2-1; 8 nucleotides agree with TRBD1. CDR3 size: 14 residues. The germline V gene has CDR1 GTSNPN and CDR2 SVGIG (reference sequence). Losses at the gene ends were 4 bases for V and 7 bases for J; bases not matched to a gene: 9. The chain's CDR3 is CAWNWQGALNEQFF. DNA for the CDR3: TGTGCCTGGAATTGGCAGGGGGCGCTTAATGAGCAGTTCTTC.

This clone was counted a single time. The V gene is TRBV7-3, the J gene TRBJ1-1; tentative D call: TRBD1 (5 bases). Trimming took 4 bases from V and 11 from J, leaving 17 bases between them. This CDR3 contains 13 residues. Germline CDR1 and CDR2: SGHTA and FQGTGA. This chain's CDR3 is CASSSQRGERAFF. CDR3 bases: TGTGCCAGCAGCTCTCAGCGAGGGGAACGGGCTTTCTTT.

V gene TRBV28 combines with J gene TRBJ2-3; 8 bases align to TRBD1. V lost 3 bases to trimming and J lost 4 bases; unmatched junction nucleotides: 3. CDR3 length: 14 residues. CDR1 is MDHEN and CDR2 is SYDVKM in the germline V gene. DNA for the CDR3: TGTGCCAGCAGTTTTGGACAGGGACCAGATACGCAGTATTTT. Translated, it gives CASSFGQGPDTQYF.

The gene calls are TRBV6-6 and TRBJ1-2; weak D call: TRBD1 (6 bases). Germline values: CDR1 MNHNY, CDR2 SVGAGI (reference sequence). CDR3 length: 15 amino acids. Trimming shortened V by 4 bases and J by 8 bases, and 20 bases separated the two germline ends. CDR3: CASSSETGRVGGYTF. In nucleotides, the CDR3 is TGTGCCAGCAGTTCCGAAACAGGGCGGGTTGGAGGCTACACCTTC.

The genes are TRBV30 and TRBJ2-1, with D possibly matching TRBD2 (6 bases). The V and J ends lost 2 bases and 2 bases respectively, with 19 bases between them. The germline CDR1 and CDR2 sequences are GTSNPN and SVGIG (reference sequence). This CDR3 has 17 amino acids. The CDR3 DNA reads as TGTGCCTGGAGTACGTTTTTTCGGGGGAGCACCTACAATGAGCAGTTCTTC. Encoded protein: CAWSTFFRGSTYNEQFF.

The chain uses TRBV9 and TRBJ2-1; 8 bases match TRBD2. CDR1 and CDR2 (germline): SGDLS, YYNGEE. The CDR3 is 14 residues long. Trimming removed 0 bases from V and 5 bases from J; junction bases left unmatched: 1. This chain's CDR3 is CASSVETSDNEQFF. DNA for the CDR3: TGTGCCAGCAGCGTAGAGACTAGCGACAATGAGCAGTTCTTC.

V is TRBV28 and J is TRBJ1-4; TRBD1 aligns across 8 bases. CDR1 and CDR2 (germline): MDHEN, SYDVKM. The V segment lost 6 bases and the J segment 7 bases; nucleotides outside the gene matches: 7. This CDR3 has 14 amino acids. In DNA form, the CDR3 reads TGTGCCAGCAGCCGGACAGGGAGTCTTGAAAAACTGTTTTTT. Translating gives CASSRTGSLEKLFF.

In its sample, this clone was seen once. The chain links TRBV7-3 to TRBJ1-2; TRBD1 matches 12 bases. The CDR3 spans 17 residues. Germline values: CDR1 SGHTA, CDR2 FQGTGA. With V trimmed by 4 bases and J by 6 bases, 12 bases remained unmatched. CDR3 amino acids: CASSSQAGTGGVDGYTF. In DNA form, the CDR3 reads TGTGCCAGCAGCTCACAAGCCGGGACAGGGGGCGTTGATGGCTACACCTTC. The full variable domain, completed using reference TRBV7-3 and TRBJ1-2, is GAGVSQTPSNKVTEKGKYVELRCDPISGHTALYWYRQSLGQGPEFLIYFQGTGAADDSGLPNDRFFAVRPEGSVSTLKIQRTERGDSAVYLCASSSQAGTGGVDGYTFGSGTRLTVV.